The next 3 T cell receptor beta chains were all read from a single sample in a study of molecular identifiers for immune sequencing clone quantification. Using its own MiXCR run on the PCR reads, TCRdb lists one record per CDR3 protein. This table has hundreds of thousands of distinct CDR3 sequences, about 25% appearing once. Sequences were obtained from naive CD8+ T cells from blood, with Jurkat cell RNA spiked in. Noted subset: FACS-sorted CD8+CD4-CCR7+CD45RA+ naive T cells. The receptors come from a human donor in good health. Some libraries in this study had Jurkat cell RNA spiked in.

A few counts support this clonotype. A much larger clone sits a single nucleotide away, making a read error possible. This sequence joins TRBV29-1 and TRBJ2-2; D is possibly TRBD2 (5 bases). CDR1 is SQVTM and CDR2 is ANQGSEA in the germline V gene. CDR3 length equals 12 residues. CDR3 sequence reads: CSVVQRTGELLF. As DNA, the CDR3 is TGCAGCGTTGTACAGAGAACCGGGGAGCTGTTATTT.

This clonotype was detected only a few times. The genes are TRBV20-1 and TRBJ2-3, with 8 bases lining up with TRBD1. V lost 3 bases to trimming and J lost 4 bases; unmatched junction nucleotides: 12. Germline V lookup: CDR1 DFQATT, CDR2 SNEGSKA (reference sequence). The CDR3 sequence is 16 residues long. The CDR3 here is CSARWGWSGGADTQYF. Here the CDR3 DNA reads TGCAGTGCTAGGTGGGGTTGGTCAGGGGGCGCAGATACGCAGTATTTT.

V gene TRBV27 combines with J gene TRBJ2-3; 10 bases line up with TRBD2. The CDR3 is 16 amino acids. The germline V gene has CDR1 MNHEY and CDR2 SMNVEV (reference sequence). The V segment lost 5 bases and the J segment 3 bases; nucleotides outside the gene matches: 8. The CDR3 region is CASSPTPSGSTDTQYF. DNA for the CDR3: TGTGCCAGCAGTCCTACCCCTAGCGGGAGTACAGATACGCAGTATTTT.